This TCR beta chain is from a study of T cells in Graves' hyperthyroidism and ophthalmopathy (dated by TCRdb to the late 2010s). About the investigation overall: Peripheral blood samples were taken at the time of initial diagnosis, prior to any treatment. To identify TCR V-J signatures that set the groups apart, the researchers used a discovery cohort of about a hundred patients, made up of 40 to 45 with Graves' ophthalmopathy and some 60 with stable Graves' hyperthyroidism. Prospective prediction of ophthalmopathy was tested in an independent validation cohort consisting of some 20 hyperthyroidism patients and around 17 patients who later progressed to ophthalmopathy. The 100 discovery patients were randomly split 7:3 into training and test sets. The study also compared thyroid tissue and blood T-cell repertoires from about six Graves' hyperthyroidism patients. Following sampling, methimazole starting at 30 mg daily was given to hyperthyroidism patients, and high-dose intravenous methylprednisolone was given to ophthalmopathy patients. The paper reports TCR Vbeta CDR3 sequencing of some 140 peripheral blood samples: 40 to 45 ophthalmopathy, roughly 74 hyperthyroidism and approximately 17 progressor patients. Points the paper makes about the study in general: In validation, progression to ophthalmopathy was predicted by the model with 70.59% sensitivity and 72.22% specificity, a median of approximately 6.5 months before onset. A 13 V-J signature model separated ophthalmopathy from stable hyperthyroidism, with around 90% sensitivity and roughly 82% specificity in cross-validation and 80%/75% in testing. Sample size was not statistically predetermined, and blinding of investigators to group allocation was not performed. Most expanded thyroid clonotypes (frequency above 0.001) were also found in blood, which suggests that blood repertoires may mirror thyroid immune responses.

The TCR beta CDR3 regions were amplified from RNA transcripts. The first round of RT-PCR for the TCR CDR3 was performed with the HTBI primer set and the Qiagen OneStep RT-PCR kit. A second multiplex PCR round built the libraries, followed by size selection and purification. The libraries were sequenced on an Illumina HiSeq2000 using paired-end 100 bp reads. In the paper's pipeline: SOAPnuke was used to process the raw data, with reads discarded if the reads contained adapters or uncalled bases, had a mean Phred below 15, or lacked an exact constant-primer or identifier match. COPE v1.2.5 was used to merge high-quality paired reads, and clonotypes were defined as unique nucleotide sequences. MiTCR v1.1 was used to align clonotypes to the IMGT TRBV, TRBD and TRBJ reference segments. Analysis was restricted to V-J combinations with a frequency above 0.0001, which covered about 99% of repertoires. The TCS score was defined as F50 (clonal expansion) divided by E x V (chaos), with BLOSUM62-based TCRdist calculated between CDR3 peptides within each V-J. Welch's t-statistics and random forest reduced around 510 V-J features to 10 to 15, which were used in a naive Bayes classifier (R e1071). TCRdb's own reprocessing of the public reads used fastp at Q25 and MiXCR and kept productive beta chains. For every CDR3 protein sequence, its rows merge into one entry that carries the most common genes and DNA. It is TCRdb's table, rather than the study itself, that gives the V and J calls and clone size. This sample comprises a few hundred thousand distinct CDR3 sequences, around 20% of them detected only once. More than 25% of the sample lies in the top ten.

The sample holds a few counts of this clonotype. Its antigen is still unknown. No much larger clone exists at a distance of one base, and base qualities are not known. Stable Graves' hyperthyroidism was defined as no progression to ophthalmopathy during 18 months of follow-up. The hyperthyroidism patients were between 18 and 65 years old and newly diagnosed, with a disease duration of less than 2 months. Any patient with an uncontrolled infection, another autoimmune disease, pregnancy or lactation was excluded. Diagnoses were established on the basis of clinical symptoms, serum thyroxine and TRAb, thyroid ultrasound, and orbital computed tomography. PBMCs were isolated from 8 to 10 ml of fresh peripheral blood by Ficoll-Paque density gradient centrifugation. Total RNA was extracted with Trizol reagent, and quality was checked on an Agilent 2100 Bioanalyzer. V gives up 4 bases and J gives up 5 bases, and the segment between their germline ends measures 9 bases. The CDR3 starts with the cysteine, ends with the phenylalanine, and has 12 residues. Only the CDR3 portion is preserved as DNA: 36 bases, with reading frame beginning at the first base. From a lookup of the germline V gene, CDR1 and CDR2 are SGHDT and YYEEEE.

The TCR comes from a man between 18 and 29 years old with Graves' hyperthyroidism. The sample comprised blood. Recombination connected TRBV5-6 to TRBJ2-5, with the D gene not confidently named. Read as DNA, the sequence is TGTGCCAGCAGCACGACACATGAGACCCAGTACTTC. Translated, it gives CASSTTHETQYF.